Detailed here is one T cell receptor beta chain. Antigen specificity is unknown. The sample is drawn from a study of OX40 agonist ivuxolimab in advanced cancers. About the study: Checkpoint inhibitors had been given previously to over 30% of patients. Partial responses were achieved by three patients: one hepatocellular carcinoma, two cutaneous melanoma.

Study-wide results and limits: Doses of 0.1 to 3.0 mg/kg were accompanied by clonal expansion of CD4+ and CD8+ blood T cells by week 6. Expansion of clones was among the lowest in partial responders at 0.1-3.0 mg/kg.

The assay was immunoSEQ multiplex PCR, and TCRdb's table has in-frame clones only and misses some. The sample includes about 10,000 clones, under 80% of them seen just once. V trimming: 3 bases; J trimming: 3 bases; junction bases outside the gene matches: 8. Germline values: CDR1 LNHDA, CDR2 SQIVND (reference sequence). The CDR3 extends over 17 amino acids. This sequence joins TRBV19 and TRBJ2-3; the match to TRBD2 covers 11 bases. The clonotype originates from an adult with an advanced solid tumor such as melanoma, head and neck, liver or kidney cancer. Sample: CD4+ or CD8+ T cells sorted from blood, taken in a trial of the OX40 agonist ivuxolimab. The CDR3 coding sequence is TGTGCCAGTAGTATCAATTCACTAGCGGGAGTAACAGATACGCAGTATTTT. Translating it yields CASSINSLAGVTDTQYF.